The 10 T cell receptor beta chains reported below all come from one sample, sequenced in a study of cytomegalovirus exposure and HLA in healthy donors. Some clones are missing from TCRdb's copy, which holds only in-frame ones; the method was immunoSEQ multiplex PCR. This sample has around 150,000 clones, with roughly four fifths found just once. The material sequenced was PBMCs. These receptors came from a man younger than 45 in good health and CMV-seropositive.

V gene TRBV7-9 combines with J gene TRBJ2-3, with D unresolved. Germline assignment: CDR1 SEHNR and CDR2 FQNEAQ (reference sequence). CDR3 size: 16 residues. Trimming took 4 bases from V and 3 from J, leaving 17 bases between them. The chain's CDR3 is CASSSGQRPRTDTQYF. CDR3 bases: TGTGCCAGCAGCTCGGGTCAGAGGCCTAGGACAGATACGCAGTATTTT.

V gene TRBV11-2 combines with J gene TRBJ2-7, with D unresolved. Trimming took off 4 bases at V and 2 bases at J, with 15 bases between the two ends. The germline gives CDR1 SGHAT, CDR2 FQNNGV. There are 15 residues in the CDR3. The CDR3 DNA follows: TGTGCCAGCAGCTCCAGACTGGCTACTGCCTACGAGCAGTACTTC. The encoded protein is CASSSRLATAYEQYF.

This clone appeared a single time. The CDR3 protein is CAISQRGWETQYF. The CDR3 nucleotides are TGTGCCATCAGCCAACGGGGGTGGGAGACCCAGTACTTC. V is TRBV10-3 and J is TRBJ2-5; D may be TRBD2 (6 bases). Germline CDR1 ENHRY, CDR2 SYGVKD. V was clipped by 6 bases and J by 5 bases, with 13 bases between them. The CDR3 loop spans 13 amino acids.

The chain links TRBV7-2 to TRBJ2-1, with 14 bases identical to TRBD2. This CDR3 comprises 18 residues. Trimming at V came to 5 bases and at J to 2 bases, leaving 8 bases not matched to a gene. CDR1 SGHTA and CDR2 FQGNSA come from the germline V gene. The CDR3 nucleotides read TGTGCCAGCAGCCCTAGACTAGCGGGGGGGCCCACCTACAATGAGCAGTTCTTC. Its translation is CASSPRLAGGPTYNEQFF.

The chain links TRBV7-2 to TRBJ1-1; 8 nucleotides match TRBD1. Germline V lookup: CDR1 SGHTA, CDR2 FQGNSA. The CDR3 is 14 amino acids. V shed 5 bases, J shed 5 bases, and the junction held 7 bases outside the gene matches. CDR3 residues: CASSGQGAGTEAFF. CDR3 coding DNA: TGTGCCAGCAGCGGGCAGGGGGCGGGTACTGAAGCTTTCTTT.

This clone was recorded a few times. The CDR3 DNA reads TGCAGCGTTGATAAGAACACTGAAGCTTTCTTT. Translated, it gives CSVDKNTEAFF. V and J are TRBV29-1 and TRBJ1-1; no clear D gene. Germline-derived CDR1 and CDR2 are SQVTM and ANQGSEA. This CDR3 spans 11 amino acids. Trimming shortened V by 3 bases and J by 1 base, and 3 bases separated the two germline ends.

V gene TRBV4-2 combines with J gene TRBJ2-5; D is perhaps TRBD2 (7 bases). V gave up 0 bases and J gave up 2 bases, with 19 bases separating them. Germline V CDR1 and CDR2: LGHNA, YNFKEQ. This CDR3 is built from 18 residues. The CDR3 sequence: CASSQDGAGAPAQETQYF. CDR3 nucleotides: TGTGCCAGCAGCCAAGATGGGGCGGGGGCACCGGCACAAGAGACCCAGTACTTC.

The chain couples TRBV7-2 to TRBJ2-2, with 9 bases that match TRBD1. Germline trimming cut 5 bases from V and 2 bases from J; bases unmatched to any gene: 3. Germline CDR1 SGHTA, CDR2 FQGNSA. The CDR3 spans 15 residues. Written as DNA, the CDR3 is TGTGCCAGCAGCGGGACAGGGAGCAACACCGGGGAGCTGTTTTTT. Protein: CASSGTGSNTGELFF.

This clone has only one observation. The chain joins TRBV5-1 to TRBJ2-3; the D is unclear. V was trimmed by 4 bases and J by 0 bases, leaving 3 bases between them. This CDR3 is 12 amino acids long. Germline V CDR1 and CDR2: SGHRS, YFSETQ. For the CDR3, the DNA is TGCGCCAGCAGCCCGAGCACAGATACGCAGTATTTT. Amino acids: CASSPSTDTQYF.

This clone was seen more than once but under ten times. The chain carries TRBV2 and TRBJ1-5; 8 nucleotides align to TRBD1. V lost 6 bases and J lost 2; bases outside the gene matches: 9. Germline lookup yields CDR1 SNHLY and CDR2 FYNNEI. The CDR3 runs to 16 residues. CDR3 loop: CASRDRVVGGNQPQHF. Here the CDR3 DNA reads TGTGCCAGCAGGGACAGGGTTGTCGGTGGCAATCAGCCCCAGCATTTT. The variable domain in full, with the rest retrieved from reference TRBV2 and TRBJ1-5, is EPEVTQTPSHQVTQMGQEVILRCVPISNHLYFYWYRQILGQKVEFLVSFYNNEISEKSEIFDDQFSVERPDGSNFTLKIRSTKLEDSAMYFCASRDRVVGGNQPQHFGDGTRLSIL.